The 28 T cell receptor beta chains listed next were all sequenced from one sample in a study of cytomegalovirus exposure and HLA in healthy donors (dated by TCRdb to about 2017). Library creation used the immunoSEQ multiplex PCR assay. TCRdb stores this immuneACCESS table with in-frame sequences only. Part of the clones is absent; in the studies checked, under half of the shortfall reflects unresolved V genes, and no reason is known for the rest. The sample table records under 300,000 clones; around 90% of these occur just once. 0.37% of the sample belongs to the ten largest clones. The specimen sequenced was PBMCs. Receptors were obtained from a young woman in good health and CMV-seronegative.

The rearrangement uses TRBV14 and TRBJ1-4; D is unclear. The CDR3 is 14 amino acids. Per germline, CDR1 SGHDN and CDR2 FVKESK. Trimming took 1 base from V and 7 from J, leaving 10 bases between them. CDR3 sequence reads: CASSQGGLGEKLFF. CDR3 DNA: TGTGCCAGCAGCCAAGGAGGTCTGGGTGAAAAACTGTTTTTT.

In the case of this clone: One end of the junction varies from germline; a read error may be responsible. V and J are TRBV20-1 and TRBJ2-1, with a weak D call TRBD1 (5 bases). The CDR3 sequence is 9 residues long. CDR1 is DFQATT, CDR2 SNEGSKA, per germline (reference sequence). For the CDR3, the DNA is TGCAGTGCTAGAGATCAGGGCGTCTTC. Translation: CSARDQGVF.

V is TRBV9 and J is TRBJ2-7; 9 bases are shared with TRBD1. The J segment lost 4 bases and the V segment lost 2 bases, leaving 7 bases of the junction unmatched. This CDR3 is 15 amino acids long. CDR1 and CDR2 from the germline V gene are SGDLS and YYNGEE. The CDR3 nucleotides read TGTGCCAGCAGCGTCTCCGGGACAGGGTTATACGAGCAGTACTTC. Translated, it gives CASSVSGTGLYEQYF.

This clone was seen just once. Other DNA sequences of this sample code for an identical CDR3. The chain joins TRBV7-2 to TRBJ2-1, with 11 bases lining up with TRBD2. Germline CDR1 and CDR2: SGHTA and FQGNSA. V lost 6 bases and J lost 4; bases outside the gene matches: 5. This CDR3 contains 15 residues. Here the CDR3 reads CASSPTSGGYNEQFF. The DNA of the CDR3 is TGTGCCAGCAGTCCTACTAGCGGGGGTTACAATGAGCAGTTCTTC.

J is TRBJ2-3 and V is TRBV7-9; maybe TRBD1 (5 bases). Trimming took off 2 bases at V and 5 bases at J, with 14 bases between the two ends. The CDR3 length is 15 residues. Germline CDR1 reads SEHNR; CDR2 reads FQNEAQ (reference sequence). The CDR3 here is CASSLLRESLDTQYF. The CDR3, as DNA: TGTGCCAGCAGCTTACTCAGGGAAAGCCTAGATACGCAGTATTTT.

V and J are TRBV5-1 and TRBJ1-2, with TRBD1 as a possible D gene (6 bases). V lost 0 bases and J 6 bases, leaving 15 bases between the germline ends. This CDR3 is 15 amino acids long. Germline lookup yields CDR1 SGHRS and CDR2 YFSETQ. CDR3 nucleotide sequence: TGCGCCAGCAGCTTGGGGTCAGGGGTTCCAAATGGCTACACCTTC. This sequence encodes CASSLGSGVPNGYTF.

The chain carries TRBV27 and TRBJ2-3; D possibly corresponds to TRBD2 (6 bases). Germline CDR1 is MNHEY and CDR2 is SMNVEV (reference sequence). This CDR3 has 16 residues. V was pared by 8 bases and J by 1 base, with 19 bases between. The CDR3 DNA reads TGTGCCAGCGCTACTCGGGGGTCGTGGGGCACAGATACGCAGTATTTT. Protein product: CASATRGSWGTDTQYF.

This chain uses TRBV28 with TRBJ1-5; TRBD1 matches at 9 bases. Trimming cost V 8 bases and J 7 bases; bases outside gene matches: 9. CDR3 size: 14 residues. Germline V gene data show CDR1 as MDHEN and CDR2 as SYDVKM. The CDR3 loop is CASRQGGLIQPQHF. In nucleotides, the CDR3 is TGTGCCAGCCGACAGGGGGGCCTCATCCAGCCCCAGCATTTT.

The V gene is TRBV5-1, the J gene TRBJ2-7; 8 nucleotides align to TRBD1. Germline assignment: CDR1 SGHRS and CDR2 YFSETQ. The CDR3 covers 18 residues. The J segment lost 4 bases and the V segment lost 0 bases, leaving 15 bases of the junction unmatched. CDR3 protein: CASSLEDRGYPLMYEQYF. The CDR3 nucleotides are TGCGCCAGCAGCTTGGAAGACAGGGGTTATCCCTTAATGTACGAGCAGTACTTC.

This chain joins TRBV18 and TRBJ2-1; 9 nucleotides agree with TRBD1. The V and J ends lost 1 base and 5 bases, in that order; junction bases with no gene match: 3. This CDR3 contains 15 residues. Germline lookup yields CDR1 KGHSH and CDR2 LQKENI. In DNA form, the CDR3 reads TGTGCCAGCTCACCACAAAGGACAGGGGACAATGAGCAGTTCTTC. It specifies CASSPQRTGDNEQFF.

For this clone: Other DNA sequences within the sample encode an identical CDR3. The chain carries TRBV27 and TRBJ1-5, with D perhaps TRBD1 (5 bases). Trimming removed 1 base from V and 5 bases from J, with 9 bases in between. The CDR3 sequence is 14 residues long. CDR1 is MNHEY, CDR2 SMNVEV, per germline (reference sequence). This CDR3 is CASSLFQGDQPQHF. For the CDR3, the DNA is TGTGCCAGCAGTTTATTTCAGGGTGATCAGCCCCAGCATTTT.

CDR3 loop: CASRIQGGEQFF. The CDR3 DNA is TGTGCCAGCAGAATACAGGGGGGTGAGCAGTTCTTC. The rearrangement links TRBV27 to TRBJ2-1; 8 positions agree with TRBD1. Unmatched junction bases numbered 4, after V lost 6 bases and J lost 9 bases. The germline gives CDR1 MNHEY, CDR2 SMNVEV (reference sequence). The CDR3 covers 12 residues.

The chain has TRBV7-7 and TRBJ2-1; 9 bases fit TRBD1. This CDR3 has 14 amino acids. V shed 5 bases and J 9 bases; nucleotides not matched to a gene: 8. The germline gives CDR1 SSHAT, CDR2 FNYEAQ (reference sequence). CDR3 coding DNA: TGTGCCAGCAGCGCCGGGACAGGGTTGGTTGAGCAGTTCTTC. As protein: CASSAGTGLVEQFF.

The genes are TRBV7-8 and TRBJ1-1, with 10 bases matching TRBD1. V shed 2 bases, J shed 0 bases, and the junction held 6 bases outside the gene matches. The CDR3 consists of 17 residues. Germline CDR1 and CDR2: SGHVS and FQNEAQ. Here the CDR3 DNA reads TGTGCCAGCAGCTTATGGACAGGGGGTCGCATGAACACTGAAGCTTTCTTT. Translation gives CASSLWTGGRMNTEAFF.

This chain uses TRBV27 with TRBJ1-1, with a possible D match to TRBD1 (6 bases). The V gene's germline CDR1 is MNHEY and CDR2 SMNVEV (reference sequence). V lost 6 bases to trimming and J lost 5 bases, with 13 bases between them. CDR3 length: 13 amino acids. The CDR3 is CASSYREKTEAFF. The CDR3 coding sequence is TGTGCCAGCAGCTACAGGGAAAAGACTGAAGCTTTCTTT.

This clone was recorded a few times. The chain has TRBV25-1 and TRBJ1-1; D gene ambiguous. Germline V CDR1 and CDR2: MGHDK, SYGVNS. CDR3 length equals 15 residues. V lost 2 bases and J 5 bases, leaving 15 bases between the germline ends. CDR3 protein: CASSERMGSRTEAFF. For the CDR3, the DNA is TGTGCCAGCAGTGAAAGGATGGGGAGCAGGACTGAAGCTTTCTTT. Looking up the rest from reference TRBV25-1 and TRBJ1-1 gives the full variable domain: EADIYQTPRYLVIGTGKKITLECSQTMGHDKMYWYQQDPGMELHLIHYSYGVNSTEKGDLSSESTVSRIRTEHFPLTLESARPSHTSQYLCASSERMGSRTEAFFGQGTRLTVV.

This chain links TRBV4-1 with TRBJ1-5; tentatively, D is TRBD1 (5 bases). The CDR3 totals 16 residues. Germline assignment: CDR1 MGHRA and CDR2 YSYEKL. The V gene lost 4 bases and the J gene lost 5 bases, with 18 bases spanning the gap. The CDR3, as DNA: TGCGCCAGCAGCCTCCACTTGGGGGGTATTTATCAGCCCCAGCATTTT. Translation: CASSLHLGGIYQPQHF.

CDR3 nucleotides: TGTGCCAGCAGCCCGCAGGGCTATGGCTACACCTTC. Its protein is CASSPQGYGYTF. The V and J genes are TRBV5-8 and TRBJ1-2; D may be TRBD1 (5 bases). The length of the CDR3 is 12 residues. Per the germline V gene, CDR1 is SGHTS and CDR2 is YDEGEE. V lost 4 bases and J 4 bases, leaving 8 bases between the germline ends.

The chain links TRBV7-6 to TRBJ2-2; 10 nucleotides align to TRBD1. Unmatched junction bases numbered 12, after V lost 7 bases and J lost 4 bases. This CDR3 spans 17 amino acids. Germline V CDR1 and CDR2: SGHVS, FNYEAQ. CDR3 region: CASTQIAGTGVTGELFF. The CDR3 DNA follows: TGTGCCAGCACCCAAATCGCCGGGACAGGGGTCACCGGGGAGCTGTTTTTT.

The V gene is TRBV7-9, the J gene TRBJ2-6; D possibly corresponds to TRBD1 (6 bases). The CDR3 loop spans 18 amino acids. The germline gives CDR1 SEHNR, CDR2 FQNEAQ (reference sequence). The germline V and J ends were trimmed by 4 bases and 0 bases, with 16 bases remaining between them. The DNA of the CDR3 is TGTGCCAGCAGCTCGAGGGGGACACGGGACTCTGGGGCCAACGTCCTGACTTTC. It encodes CASSSRGTRDSGANVLTF.

The gene calls are TRBV5-1 and TRBJ2-1; perhaps TRBD1 as D (5 bases). The V and J ends lost 1 base and 8 bases respectively, with 7 bases between them. In germline, CDR1 is SGHRS, CDR2 YFSETQ. This CDR3 has 12 residues. CDR3 sequence: CASSLQGHEQFF. The CDR3 coding sequence is TGCGCCAGCAGCTTGCAGGGCCATGAGCAGTTCTTC. The variable domain in full, with the rest retrieved from reference TRBV5-1 and TRBJ2-1, is KAGVTQTPRYLIKTRGQQVTLSCSPISGHRSVSWYQQTPGQGLQFLFEYFSETQRNKGNFPGRFSGRQFSNSRSEMNVSTLELGDSALYLCASSLQGHEQFFGPGTRLTVL.

V is TRBV10-1 and J is TRBJ2-3; tentative D call: TRBD1 (5 bases). The germline V and J ends were trimmed by 3 bases and 3 bases, with 13 bases remaining between them. The CDR3 contains 15 residues. Germline V gene lookup returns CDR1 WNHNN and CDR2 SYGVQD (reference sequence). CDR3 loop: CASSDTGIGTDTQYF. CDR3 DNA sequence: TGCGCCAGCAGTGATACAGGAATAGGAACAGATACGCAGTATTTT.

This chain uses TRBV7-2 with TRBJ2-5; 11 bases agree with TRBD1. CDR3 size: 17 residues. Germline lookup yields CDR1 SGHTA and CDR2 FQGNSA. V lost 1 base to trimming and J lost 6 bases; unmatched junction nucleotides: 10. The CDR3, as DNA: TGTGCCAGCAGCTTAGTCTCCGGGGACAGGGGGATTCAGACCCAGTACTTC. This encodes CASSLVSGDRGIQTQYF.

J is TRBJ2-7 and V is TRBV6-5; maybe TRBD1 (6 bases). CDR3 size: 13 residues. Trimming removed 4 bases at V and 6 bases at J, with 13 bases between. The germline CDR1 and CDR2 sequences are MNHEY and SVGAGI. The DNA for the CDR3 is TGTGCCAGCAGTTTAATGGGGGCTAGCGAGCAGTACTTC. Amino acids: CASSLMGASEQYF.

The chain recombines TRBV2 with TRBJ2-1; TRBD1 is a possible D gene (6 bases). V lost 6 bases, J lost 7 bases, and 13 bases lay in between. The CDR3 contains 13 residues. CDR1 is SNHLY and CDR2 is FYNNEI in the germline V gene. The CDR3 is CASSGTGKNEQFF. The CDR3 nucleotides are TGTGCCAGCAGCGGTACAGGGAAGAATGAGCAGTTCTTC.

This chain connects TRBV7-9 to TRBJ1-5; 7 bases align to TRBD1. The CDR3 has 15 amino acids. Per the germline V gene, CDR1 is SEHNR and CDR2 is FQNEAQ (reference sequence). After removal of 4 bases from V and 4 bases from J, the junction contained 7 bases not matched to a gene. The DNA for the CDR3 is TGTGCCAGCAGCTCAGGGGGATCGAGGAATCAGCCCCAGCATTTT. Translating it yields CASSSGGSRNQPQHF. Based on the CDR3 plus reference TRBV7-9 and TRBJ1-5, the full variable domain is DTGVSQNPRHKITKRGQNVTFRCDPISEHNRLYWYRQTLGQGPEFLTYFQNEAQLEKSRLLSDRFSAERPKGSFSTLEIQRTEQGDSAMYLCASSSGGSRNQPQHFGDGTRLSIL.

This clone appeared a single time. The V and J genes are TRBV5-6 and TRBJ2-3, with TRBD2 identical over 8 bases. The ends lost 0 bases at V and 2 bases at J; junction bases unmatched: 11. The germline CDR1 and CDR2 sequences are SGHDT and YYEEEE. The CDR3 is made up of 18 amino acids. Here the CDR3 reads CASSLVRGGGIFTDTQYF. Here the CDR3 DNA reads TGTGCCAGCAGCTTGGTGCGAGGCGGGGGGATCTTCACAGATACGCAGTATTTT.

This chain connects TRBV5-6 to TRBJ2-3; TRBD1 might be the D (6 bases). In germline, CDR1 is SGHDT, CDR2 YYEEEE. V lost 2 bases to trimming and J lost 4 bases, with 14 bases between them. CDR3 length equals 15 residues. The CDR3 loop reads CASSFPQGVADTQYF. The CDR3 bases are TGTGCCAGCAGCTTCCCACAGGGAGTCGCAGATACGCAGTATTTT.